Listed below are T cell receptor beta chains from one sample, sequenced in a study of naive and memory T cell subsets. Using its own MiXCR run on the UMI-ligation and nested PCR reads, TCRdb lists one record per CDR3 protein. The sample yields about 120,000 distinct CDR3 sequences, over 30% seen once. Sequencing was done on a sample of central memory CD4+ T cells from blood. The receptor source for this set is a human donor in good health. Each CDR3 is given with its conserved first and last residue. A D gene is named only where the DNA matches it firmly. Rows give clone size only sometimes, using once, few, many, or a class for an expanded clone.

J gene | CDR3 length | V gene | D gene | clone size | CDR3 DNA | CDR3 protein
TRBJ2-1 | 16 | TRBV5-6 | . | . | TGTGCCAGCAGCCCGTTTCTAGCGAATACCTACAATGAGCAGTTCTTC | CASSPFLANTYNEQFF
TRBJ2-1 | 15 | TRBV6-5 | . | once | TGTGCCAGCAGCCGAACGGGCGGGATGTACAATGAGCAGTTCTTC | CASSRTGGMYNEQFF
TRBJ2-3 | 15 | TRBV2 | TRBD1 | . | TGTGCCAGCAACCTAAGGACAGGGTCCCCAGATACGCAGTATTTT | CASNLRTGSPDTQYF
TRBJ2-1 | 18 | TRBV20-1 | TRBD2 | . | TGCAGTGCTAGACTCCGGACTAGCGGGAGGGGTCCCTACAATGAGCAGTTCTTC | CSARLRTSGRGPYNEQFF
TRBJ1-2 | 14 | TRBV20-1 | . | few | TGCAGTGCTAGAGATTCAAGAACCCATGCGGGCTACACCTTC | CSARDSRTHAGYTF
TRBJ2-1 | 15 | TRBV12-3/TRBV12-4 | TRBD1 | few | TGTGCCAGCAGTTTTCGGGGACAGGGGGGTGGTGAGCAGTTCTTC | CASSFRGQGGGEQFF
TRBJ2-3 | 18 | TRBV4-1 | TRBD2 | many | TGCGCCAGCAGCCTTACCCAGCGAGCTAGCGGTTCCACAGATACGCAGTATTTT | CASSLTQRASGSTDTQYF
TRBJ1-1 | 14 | TRBV6-6 | . | . | TGTGCCAGCAGTTTTAGCGAGATGAACACTGAAGCTTTCTTT | CASSFSEMNTEAFF
TRBJ1-2 | 13 | TRBV7-9 | . | . | TGTGCCAGCAGCTTATCACTGGAAGATGGCTACACCTTC | CASSLSLEDGYTF
TRBJ2-1 | 16 | TRBV7-2 | . | few | TGTGCCAGCAGCTTAGCCAGCGGGCTATCCTACAATGAGCAGTTCTTC | CASSLASGLSYNEQFF
TRBJ2-3 | 14 | TRBV9 | . | . | TGTGCCAGCAGCGTAAAACCTGTTGGGGATACGCAGTATTTT | CASSVKPVGDTQYF
TRBJ1-1 | 14 | TRBV29-1 | . | many | TGCAGCGTTGGGGTGGGGGGGATGAACACTGAAGCTTTCTTT | CSVGVGGMNTEAFF
TRBJ2-6 | 15 | TRBV6-6 | TRBD1 | few | TGTGCCAGCAGCGAACAGGGGTCCGGGGCCAACGTCCTGACTTTC | CASSEQGSGANVLTF
TRBJ1-2 | 13 | TRBV3-1 | TRBD1 | . | TGTGCCAGCAGCCCGACAGGGAACTATGGCTACACCTTC | CASSPTGNYGYTF
TRBJ1-1 | 14 | TRBV6-5 | . | . | TGTGCCAGCAGGCAGGGGTCCCTGAACACTGAAGCTTTCTTT | CASRQGSLNTEAFF
TRBJ2-1 | 16 | TRBV27 | . | . | TGTGCCAGCAGTCCCCCCCGCAGGGGACTATACAATGAGCAGTTCTTC | CASSPPRRGLYNEQFF
TRBJ2-1 | 13 | TRBV24-1 | . | . | TGTGCCACCAGTGATAGCCGGGACAATGAGCAGTTCTTC | CATSDSRDNEQFF
TRBJ2-5 | 16 | TRBV4-2 | TRBD2 | . | TGTGCCAGCAGCCAAGGCGGGGGTAGAAGTTCGGAGACCCAGTACTTC | CASSQGGGRSSETQYF
TRBJ2-5 | 13 | TRBV29-1 | . | few | TGCAGCTCTGGCGGTCTCGGACAAGAGACCCAGTACTTC | CSSGGLGQETQYF
TRBJ2-1 | 14 | TRBV29-1 | TRBD2 | many | TGCAGCGTTAGTCAAGCGGGAGTAGGAAATGAGCAGTTCTTC | CSVSQAGVGNEQFF
TRBJ2-2 | 15 | TRBV10-2 | TRBD1 | . | TGCGCCAGCAACCGACAGGGCCGTGGGACCGGGGAGCTGTTTTTT | CASNRQGRGTGELFF
TRBJ1-1 | 13 | TRBV20-1 | TRBD1 | many | TGCAGTGCCAAGACAGGGCTGAACACTGAAGCTTTCTTT | CSAKTGLNTEAFF
TRBJ2-7 | 13 | TRBV5-1 | . | . | TGCGCCAGCAGCTTGTTAGGCAACTACGAGCAGTACTTC | CASSLLGNYEQYF
TRBJ2-3 | 14 | TRBV5-1 | . | . | TGCGCCAGCAGGGCAGGGACTAGCACAGATACGCAGTATTTT | CASRAGTSTDTQYF
TRBJ2-1 | 17 | TRBV6-1 | TRBD2 | . | TGTGCCAGCAGTGAAGGGGAATGGGCGGGAGTCCACAATGAGCAGTTCTTC | CASSEGEWAGVHNEQFF
TRBJ2-7 | 14 | TRBV5-1 | TRBD1 | . | TGCGCCAGCAGCCTGGACAGGGGTTCTAGCGAGCAGTACTTC | CASSLDRGSSEQYF
TRBJ2-1 | 17 | TRBV4-1 | TRBD2 | many | TGCGCCAGCAGCCAAATCGGACTAGCGGGAAACGACAATGAGCAGTTCTTC | CASSQIGLAGNDNEQFF
TRBJ2-1 | 16 | TRBV20-1 | TRBD2 | many | TGCAGTGCTATCCCCTTCCTAGCGGGAGGCGACAATGAGCAGTTCTTC | CSAIPFLAGGDNEQFF
TRBJ1-5 | 13 | TRBV28 | . | . | TGTGCCAGCACCGACGGGTACAATCAGCCCCAGCATTTT | CASTDGYNQPQHF
TRBJ2-7 | 14 | TRBV28 | . | few | TGTGCCAGCAGCCCCCCGACTAGAAAGTACGAGCAGTACTTC | CASSPPTRKYEQYF
TRBJ2-1 | 13 | TRBV24-1 | . | . | TGTGCCACCAGTGAGTTTAGGGACGGCGAGCAGTTCTTC | CATSEFRDGEQFF
TRBJ1-3 | 15 | TRBV7-2 | . | . | TGTGCCAGCACAACTGGGGTAAACTCTGGAAACACCATATATTTT | CASTTGVNSGNTIYF
TRBJ1-3 | 15 | TRBV12-3/TRBV12-4 | . | few | TGTGCCAGCAGTCCCCGACGTAACTCTGGAAACACCATATATTTT | CASSPRRNSGNTIYF
TRBJ1-3 | 16 | TRBV6-1 | TRBD1 | few | TGTGCCAGCACCAAGGACAGGGGACGCTCTGGAAACACCATATATTTT | CASTKDRGRSGNTIYF
TRBJ1-4 | 15 | TRBV6-5 | . | . | TGTGCCAGCAGCCGCACACAGGGAAGAGGTGAAAAACTGTTTTTT | CASSRTQGRGEKLFF
TRBJ2-5 | 14 | TRBV29-1 | TRBD1 | . | TGCAGCGTTGAGGGGCTCAGGGGGCAAGAGACCCAGTACTTC | CSVEGLRGQETQYF